These T cell receptor beta chains were read from a single sample in a study of T cell responses to AZD1222 COVID-19 vaccine. Clones were sequenced by immunoSEQ multiplex PCR, and TCRdb holds only the in-frame ones, with some missing. The sample yields around 150,000 clones, around 90% seen once. The sequencing here drew on peripheral blood, taken on day 0 of AZD1222 vaccination. The receptors come from an adult in good health. Both conserved end residues are part of each CDR3. The D gene is left open where the match is weak. Expanded clones are given a class, and other clones once, few, many or no size at all.

D: -; J: TRBJ1-1; V: TRBV19; size: -; DNA: TGTGCCAGTAGTATTAGAGGTGGCACTGAAGCTTTCTTT; CDR3: CASSIRGGTEAFF
D: -; J: TRBJ1-2; V: TRBV7-8; size: -; DNA: TGTGCCAGCAGCTTAGGCGTCGTCTGGGGCTACACCTTC; CDR3: CASSLGVVWGYTF
D: TRBD2; J: TRBJ2-2; V: TRBV3-1/TRBV3-2; size: -; DNA: TGTGCCAGCAGCCAAGCCTTAGCGGGAGAGAACACCGGGGAGCTGTTTTTT; CDR3: CASSQALAGENTGELFF
D: -; J: TRBJ1-2; V: TRBV5-4; size: -; DNA: TGTGCCAGCAGCAGTAGAGCTAAGGAAGGCGGAACCTATGGCTACACCTTC; CDR3: CASSSRAKEGGTYGYTF
D: TRBD1; J: TRBJ1-1; V: TRBV27; size: -; DNA: TGTGCCAGCATGCTAGACAGGGTGAACACTGAAGCTTTCTTT; CDR3: CASMLDRVNTEAFF
D: TRBD1; J: TRBJ2-5; V: TRBV7-9; size: -; DNA: TGTGCCAGCAGCCAATACGGTCCCGGACAGGGAGGCCAAGAGACCCAGTACTTC; CDR3: CASSQYGPGQGGQETQYF
D: -; J: TRBJ1-2; V: TRBV6-5; size: -; DNA: TGTGCCAGCAGAGGGGTCTATGGCTACACCTTC; CDR3: CASRGVYGYTF
D: -; J: TRBJ1-2; V: TRBV27; size: -; DNA: TGTGCCAGCAGTTTTCGGGGAATCTATGGCTACACCTTC; CDR3: CASSFRGIYGYTF
D: TRBD1; J: TRBJ1-6; V: TRBV19; size: once; DNA: TGTGCCAGTAGTGCAGTCGGGACAGTCAAAAATTCACCCCTCCACTTT; CDR3: CASSAVGTVKNSPLHF
D: -; J: TRBJ2-1; V: TRBV15; size: once; DNA: TGTGCCACCAGCTTAGGTGGGTTAGCAAATGAGCAGTTCTTC; CDR3: CATSLGGLANEQFF
D: -; J: TRBJ2-1; V: TRBV7-2; size: -; DNA: TGTGCCAGCAGCTTAGAAGAGTTATATGAGCAGTTCTTC; CDR3: CASSLEELYEQFF
D: -; J: TRBJ1-1; V: TRBV13; size: -; DNA: TGTGCCAGCGACCTTGATGGTGAAGCTTTCTTT; CDR3: CASDLDGEAFF
D: -; J: TRBJ1-1; V: TRBV14; size: -; DNA: TGTGCCAGCAGCCTAGTCTCAACTGAAGCTTTCTTT; CDR3: CASSLVSTEAFF
D: TRBD1; J: TRBJ2-5; V: TRBV7-9; size: -; DNA: TGTGCCAGCAGCTTAGGAGGACAGGGTTTGCTTGAGACCCAGTACTTC; CDR3: CASSLGGQGLLETQYF
D: -; J: TRBJ1-1; V: TRBV18; size: few; DNA: TGTGCCAGCTCACCCAACCGGGAGGGCCCCACTGAAGCTTTCTTT; CDR3: CASSPNREGPTEAFF
D: -; J: TRBJ1-5; V: TRBV19; size: -; DNA: TGTGCCAGTAGTCTCCGTTATCAGCCCCAGCATTTT; CDR3: CASSLRYQPQHF
D: TRBD1; J: TRBJ2-3; V: TRBV7-2; size: -; DNA: TGTGCCAGCAGACTACCGGGACAGGGGACAAAAGATACGCAGTATTTT; CDR3: CASRLPGQGTKDTQYF
D: -; J: TRBJ2-3; V: TRBV29-1; size: -; DNA: TGCAGCGTTGTGGGCGCCGCTAGCACAGATACGCAGTATTTT; CDR3: CSVVGAASTDTQYF
D: -; J: TRBJ1-4; V: TRBV27; size: -; DNA: TGTGCCAGCAGTAACCTCCAGGTATCCAATGAAAAACTGTTTTTT; CDR3: CASSNLQVSNEKLFF
D: -; J: TRBJ1-5; V: TRBV6-4; size: few; DNA: TGTGCCAGCAGTGGTGAGCCCAATCAGCCCCAGCATTTT; CDR3: CASSGEPNQPQHF
D: TRBD1; J: TRBJ1-3; V: TRBV13; size: -; DNA: TGTGCCAGCAGCCTCCGGGACAGGGATTTCGGAAACACCATATATTTT; CDR3: CASSLRDRDFGNTIYF
D: -; J: TRBJ1-1; V: TRBV27; size: -; DNA: TGTGCCAGCAGAGCGGGGGGCGCGGGCTCGAACACTGAAGCTTTCTTT; CDR3: CASRAGGAGSNTEAFF
D: -; J: TRBJ1-1; V: TRBV6-5; size: -; DNA: TGTGCCAGCAGTTATCTCCAGGGAAAGGTTGAAGCTTTCTTT; CDR3: CASSYLQGKVEAFF
D: TRBD2; J: TRBJ2-7; V: TRBV7-9; size: -; DNA: TGTGCCAGCAGCTCTTGGACTAGCGGGAGAGAGGAGCAGTACTTC; CDR3: CASSSWTSGREEQYF
D: -; J: TRBJ1-1; V: TRBV27; size: once; DNA: TGTGCCAGCAGCCCGTTTCGCGGGTGGTGGACTGAAGCTTTCTTT; CDR3: CASSPFRGWWTEAFF
D: TRBD1; J: TRBJ2-7; V: TRBV28; size: -; DNA: TGTGCCAGCAGTTTAGACAGGGTAGGGCCCGAGCAGTACTTC; CDR3: CASSLDRVGPEQYF
D: -; J: TRBJ1-6; V: TRBV21-1; size: -; DNA: TGTGCCAGCAGCATGCCCGGGACGGATTATAATTCACCCCTCCACTTT; CDR3: CASSMPGTDYNSPLHF
D: -; J: TRBJ2-3; V: TRBV5-1; size: -; DNA: TGCGCCAGCAGCTTGGATGGCTCAGGGGGAGGTACGCAGTATTTT; CDR3: CASSLDGSGGGTQYF
D: TRBD1; J: TRBJ1-6; V: TRBV5-1; size: -; DNA: TGCGCCAGACAGGGGTATTCACCCCTCCACTTT; CDR3: CARQGYSPLHF
D: TRBD2; J: TRBJ2-2; V: TRBV5-1; size: -; DNA: TGCGCCAGCAGCTTGGCCAGGAGCGGGGTATTGGTTACCGGGGAGCTGTTTTTT; CDR3: CASSLARSGVLVTGELFF
D: -; J: TRBJ2-3; V: TRBV5-1; size: -; DNA: TGCGCCAGCAGCTCCACAGCCGGATCTTACACAGATACGCAGTATTTT; CDR3: CASSSTAGSYTDTQYF
D: -; J: TRBJ2-7; V: TRBV4-1; size: -; DNA: TGCGCCAGCAGCCAAGATCCCTCTCCTAGCTCCTACGAGCAGTACTTC; CDR3: CASSQDPSPSSYEQYF
D: -; J: TRBJ1-2; V: TRBV24-1; size: -; DNA: TGTGCCACCAGTGATACAGATTTCTATGGCTACACCTTC; CDR3: CATSDTDFYGYTF
D: -; J: TRBJ2-1; V: TRBV30; size: -; DNA: TGTGCCGCAAAACCGGGTCTCCCTACCAATGAGCAGTTCTTC; CDR3: CAAKPGLPTNEQFF
D: -; J: TRBJ1-3; V: TRBV6-5; size: -; DNA: TGTGCCAGCCGGGGCAGTTTTTCCTCTGGAAACACCATATATTTT; CDR3: CASRGSFSSGNTIYF
D: -; J: TRBJ1-1; V: TRBV4-2; size: -; DNA: TGTGCCAGCAGCCAAGCCTCCCTAGAGAACACTGAAGCTTTCTTT; CDR3: CASSQASLENTEAFF
D: -; J: TRBJ2-3; V: TRBV4-1; size: -; DNA: TGCGCCAGCAGCCAAGAACCCGGCAGGGATACGCAGTATTTT; CDR3: CASSQEPGRDTQYF
D: -; J: TRBJ1-2; V: TRBV12-3/TRBV12-4; size: -; DNA: TGTGCCAGCAGTTTTAAGGGTGGCTATGGCTACACCTTC; CDR3: CASSFKGGYGYTF
D: TRBD1; J: TRBJ1-6; V: TRBV2; size: -; DNA: TGTGCCAGCAGCCCCCAGGGGGGCCTTTCACCCCTCCACTTT; CDR3: CASSPQGGLSPLHF
D: -; J: TRBJ1-2; V: TRBV10-2; size: -; DNA: TGCGCCAGCAGTGAGTCCCGCAGGGAAGGCTTTGGCTACACCTTC; CDR3: CASSESRREGFGYTF
D: -; J: TRBJ2-1; V: TRBV3-1/TRBV3-2; size: -; DNA: TGTGCCAGCAGCCAAGATTTAGTATATTCAGCTTACAATGAGCAGTTCTTC; CDR3: CASSQDLVYSAYNEQFF
D: -; J: TRBJ2-1; V: TRBV6-4; size: -; DNA: TGTGCCAGCAGCCAAGCAGAACATGGTGAGCAGTTCTTC; CDR3: CASSQAEHGEQFF
D: TRBD2; J: TRBJ2-7; V: TRBV9; size: -; DNA: TGTGCCAGCAGCTTAGCGGGTCCATCCTACGAGCAGTACTTC; CDR3: CASSLAGPSYEQYF
D: -; J: TRBJ2-2; V: TRBV6-2/TRBV6-3; size: few; DNA: TGTGCCAGCAGTTACTCTGAGAACACCGGGGAGCTGTTTTTT; CDR3: CASSYSENTGELFF
D: TRBD1; J: TRBJ1-1; V: TRBV7-9; size: -; DNA: TGTGCCAGCAGCTGGGCAGGGGGCAACACTGAAGCTTTCTTT; CDR3: CASSWAGGNTEAFF